This T cell receptor beta chain was documented in a study of identical twins. Findings of the study overall: Alpha sequences that were out-of-frame and twin-shared showed an excess of low generation probability.

Remarks on this clonotype: Its antigen is not identified. A junction boundary mismatches the germline segment, possibly from a read error.

TCRdb recomputed calls from the 5' RACE reads with MiXCR, one row per CDR3 protein. The sample lists some 210,000 distinct CDR3 sequences; 15% to 20% were seen once. Germline CDR1 SGHRS, CDR2 YFSETQ. The CDR3 extends over 15 amino acids. The same data also contributed to another study, on T cells expressing NK-cell markers. That publication notes: It was sorted CD3+CD56-NKG2C+, CD3+CD56+NKG2C- and CD3+CD56+NKG2C+ T cells that provided the TCR beta repertoires. With respect to HCMV, seven of the eight sequenced donors were seropositive, and one was seronegative.

V is TRBV5-1 and J is TRBJ2-1, with a possible D match to TRBD2 (6 bases). The TCR sequence derives from a woman aged 18-29 years in good health. Sample: CD8+ T cells sorted from blood. CDR3 DNA sequence: TGCTCCAGCAGTTCTGACCGGCGGGGCGACAATGAGCAGTTCTTC. Its translation: CSSSSDRRGDNEQFF.